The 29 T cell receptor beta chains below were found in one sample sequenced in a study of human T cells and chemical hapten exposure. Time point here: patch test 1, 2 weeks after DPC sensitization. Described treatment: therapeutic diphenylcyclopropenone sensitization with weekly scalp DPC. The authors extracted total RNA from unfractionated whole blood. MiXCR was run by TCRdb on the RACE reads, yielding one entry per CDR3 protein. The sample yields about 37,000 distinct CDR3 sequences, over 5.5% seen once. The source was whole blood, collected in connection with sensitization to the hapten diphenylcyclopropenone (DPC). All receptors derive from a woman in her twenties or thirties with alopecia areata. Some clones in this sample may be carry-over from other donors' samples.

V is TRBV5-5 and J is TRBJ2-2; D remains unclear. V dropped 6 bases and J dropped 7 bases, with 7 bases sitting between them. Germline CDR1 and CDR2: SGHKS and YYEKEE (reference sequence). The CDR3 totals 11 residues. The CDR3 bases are TGTGCCAGCACCCCCCGCGGGGAGCTGTTTTTT. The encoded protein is CASTPRGELFF.

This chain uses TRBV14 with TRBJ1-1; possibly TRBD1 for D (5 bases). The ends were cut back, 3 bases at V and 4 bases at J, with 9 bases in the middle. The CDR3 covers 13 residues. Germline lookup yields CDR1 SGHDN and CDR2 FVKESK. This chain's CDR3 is CASSQGVATEAFF. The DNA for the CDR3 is TGTGCCAGCAGCCAGGGGGTGGCCACTGAAGCTTTCTTT.

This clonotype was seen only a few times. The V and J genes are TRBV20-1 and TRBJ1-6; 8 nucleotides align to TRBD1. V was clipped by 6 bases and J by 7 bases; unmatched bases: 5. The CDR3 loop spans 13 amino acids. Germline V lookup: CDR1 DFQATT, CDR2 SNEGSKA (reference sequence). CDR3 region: CSAPTGENSPLHF. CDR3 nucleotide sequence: TGCAGTGCCCCGACAGGGGAGAATTCACCCCTCCACTTT.

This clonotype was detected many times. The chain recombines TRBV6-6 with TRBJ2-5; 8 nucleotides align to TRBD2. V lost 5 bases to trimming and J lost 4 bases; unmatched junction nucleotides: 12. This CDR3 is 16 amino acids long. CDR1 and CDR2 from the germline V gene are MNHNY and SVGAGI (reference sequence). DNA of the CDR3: TGTGCCAGCAGTCCCCCCCGGGGGGGGGCCGGAGAGACCCAGTACTTC. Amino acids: CASSPPRGGAGETQYF.

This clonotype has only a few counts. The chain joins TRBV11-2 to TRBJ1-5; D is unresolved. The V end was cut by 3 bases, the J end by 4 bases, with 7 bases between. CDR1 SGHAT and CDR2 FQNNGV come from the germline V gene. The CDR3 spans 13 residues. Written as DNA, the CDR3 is TGTGCCAGCAGCTTCTCAGAAAATCAGCCCCAGCATTTT. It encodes CASSFSENQPQHF.

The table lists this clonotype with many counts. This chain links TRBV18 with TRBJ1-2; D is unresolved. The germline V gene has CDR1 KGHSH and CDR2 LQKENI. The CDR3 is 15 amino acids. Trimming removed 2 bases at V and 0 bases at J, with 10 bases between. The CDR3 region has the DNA TGTGCCAGCTCACCAGCGAGCTATACTAACTATGGCTACACCTTC. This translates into CASSPASYTNYGYTF.

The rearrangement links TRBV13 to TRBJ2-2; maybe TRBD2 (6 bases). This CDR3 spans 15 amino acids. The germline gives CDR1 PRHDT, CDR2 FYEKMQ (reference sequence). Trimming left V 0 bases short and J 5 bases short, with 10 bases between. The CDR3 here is CASSLGLATTGELFF. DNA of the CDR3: TGTGCCAGCAGCTTAGGCCTAGCGACGACCGGGGAGCTGTTTTTT.

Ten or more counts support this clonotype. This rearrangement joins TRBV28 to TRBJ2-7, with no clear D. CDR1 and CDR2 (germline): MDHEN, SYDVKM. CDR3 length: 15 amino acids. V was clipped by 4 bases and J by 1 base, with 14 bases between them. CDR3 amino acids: CASSSSGWVSYEQYF. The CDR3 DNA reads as TGTGCCAGCAGTTCGTCCGGCTGGGTATCCTACGAGCAGTACTTC.

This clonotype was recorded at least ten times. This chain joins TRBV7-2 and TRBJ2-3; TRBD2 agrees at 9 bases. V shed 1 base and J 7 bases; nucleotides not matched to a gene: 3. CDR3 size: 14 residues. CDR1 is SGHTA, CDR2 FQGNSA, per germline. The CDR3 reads CASSLGPSGNTQYF. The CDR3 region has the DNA TGTGCCAGCAGCTTAGGGCCTAGCGGGAATACGCAGTATTTT.

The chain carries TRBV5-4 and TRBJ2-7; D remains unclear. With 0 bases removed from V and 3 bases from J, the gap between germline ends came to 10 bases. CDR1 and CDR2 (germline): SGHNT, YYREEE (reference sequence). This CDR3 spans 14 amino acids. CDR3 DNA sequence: TGTGCCAGCAGCTTGGCCGGAGAATACTACGAGCAGTACTTC. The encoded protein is CASSLAGEYYEQYF.

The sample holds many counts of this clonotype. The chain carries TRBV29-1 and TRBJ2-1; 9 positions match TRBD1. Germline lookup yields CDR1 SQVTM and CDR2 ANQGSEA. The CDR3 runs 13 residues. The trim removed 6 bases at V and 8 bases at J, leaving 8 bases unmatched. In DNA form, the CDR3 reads TGCAGCGTCGAATCTACAGGGGGCGATGAGCAGTTCTTC. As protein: CSVESTGGDEQFF.

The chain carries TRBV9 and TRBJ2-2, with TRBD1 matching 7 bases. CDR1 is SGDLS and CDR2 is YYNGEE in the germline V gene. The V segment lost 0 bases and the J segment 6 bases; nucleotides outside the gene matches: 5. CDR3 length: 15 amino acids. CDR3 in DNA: TGTGCCAGCAGCGTAGAAGACAGGGTGTCCGGGGAGCTGTTTTTT. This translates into CASSVEDRVSGELFF.

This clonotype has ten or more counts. CDR3 residues: CASSNRPQDRANKNTIYF. Written as DNA, the CDR3 is TGTGCCAGCAGCAATCGGCCCCAGGACAGGGCTAATAAAAACACCATATATTTT. This chain links TRBV21-1 with TRBJ1-3; the DNA was not compared with TRBD1, the D call given in the table. TRBV21-1 corresponds to a pseudogene. The CDR3 consists of 18 residues.

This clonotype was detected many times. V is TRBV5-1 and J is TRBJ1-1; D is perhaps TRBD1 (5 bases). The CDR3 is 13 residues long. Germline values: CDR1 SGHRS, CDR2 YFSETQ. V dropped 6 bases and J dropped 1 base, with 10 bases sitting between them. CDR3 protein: CASMGQTNTEAFF. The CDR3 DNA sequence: TGCGCCAGCATGGGGCAGACGAACACTGAAGCTTTCTTT.

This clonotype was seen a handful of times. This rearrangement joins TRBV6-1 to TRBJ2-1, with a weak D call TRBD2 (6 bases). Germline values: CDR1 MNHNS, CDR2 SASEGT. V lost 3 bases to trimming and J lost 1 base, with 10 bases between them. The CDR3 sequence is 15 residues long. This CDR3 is CASSDRDFSYNEQFF. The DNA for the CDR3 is TGTGCCAGCAGTGACCGGGACTTTTCCTACAATGAGCAGTTCTTC.

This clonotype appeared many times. The CDR3 DNA reads as TGTGCCAGCAGCCTACAGGGTGCTGAGCAGTTCTTC. The encoded protein is CASSLQGAEQFF. The chain recombines TRBV6-2 or TRBV6-3 with TRBJ2-1; possible D gene TRBD1, 6 bases. CDR3 length: 12 residues. The V gene lost 6 bases and the J gene lost 9 bases, with 12 bases spanning the gap. From germline, CDR1 is MNHEY and CDR2 SVGEGT.

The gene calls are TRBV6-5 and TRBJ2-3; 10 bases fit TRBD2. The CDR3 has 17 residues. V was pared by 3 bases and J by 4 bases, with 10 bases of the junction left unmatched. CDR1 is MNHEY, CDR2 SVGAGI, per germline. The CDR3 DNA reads TGTGCCAGCAGTTATTCTCGAGCGGGGGGGCCAGCAGATACGCAGTATTTT. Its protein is CASSYSRAGGPADTQYF.

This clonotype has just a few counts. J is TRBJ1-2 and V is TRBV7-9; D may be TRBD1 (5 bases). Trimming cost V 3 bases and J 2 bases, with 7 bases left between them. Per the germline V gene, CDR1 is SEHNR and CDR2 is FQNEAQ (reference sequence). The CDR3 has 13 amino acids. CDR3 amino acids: CASSLDKNYGYTF. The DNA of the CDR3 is TGTGCCAGCAGCTTGGACAAAAACTATGGCTACACCTTC.

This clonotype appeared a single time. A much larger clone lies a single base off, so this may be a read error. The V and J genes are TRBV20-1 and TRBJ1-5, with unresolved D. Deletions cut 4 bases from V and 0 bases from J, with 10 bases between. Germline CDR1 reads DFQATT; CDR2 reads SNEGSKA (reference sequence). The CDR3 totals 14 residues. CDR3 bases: TGCAGTGCTAAAACCAGGTCTAGCAATCAGCCCCAGCATTTT. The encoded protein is CSAKTRSSNQPQHF.

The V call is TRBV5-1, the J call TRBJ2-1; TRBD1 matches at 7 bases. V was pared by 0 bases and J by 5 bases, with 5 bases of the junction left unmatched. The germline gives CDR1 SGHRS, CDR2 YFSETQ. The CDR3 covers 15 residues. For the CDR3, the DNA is TGCGCCAGCAGCTTGGGACAGGGACGGCACAATGAGCAGTTCTTC. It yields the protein CASSLGQGRHNEQFF.

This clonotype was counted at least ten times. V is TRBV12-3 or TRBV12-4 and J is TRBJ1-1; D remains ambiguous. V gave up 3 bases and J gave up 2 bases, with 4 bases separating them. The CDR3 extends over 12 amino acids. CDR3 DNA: TGTGCCAGCAGTTTGGGAAACACTGAAGCTTTCTTT. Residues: CASSLGNTEAFF.

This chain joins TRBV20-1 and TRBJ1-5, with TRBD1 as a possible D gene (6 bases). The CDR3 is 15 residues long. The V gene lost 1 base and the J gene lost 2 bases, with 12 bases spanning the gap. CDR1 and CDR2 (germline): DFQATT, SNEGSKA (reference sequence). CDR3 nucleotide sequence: TGCAGTGCTAGAGCCAGGGCAGGGGGCAATCAGCCCCAGCATTTT. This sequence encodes CSARARAGGNQPQHF.

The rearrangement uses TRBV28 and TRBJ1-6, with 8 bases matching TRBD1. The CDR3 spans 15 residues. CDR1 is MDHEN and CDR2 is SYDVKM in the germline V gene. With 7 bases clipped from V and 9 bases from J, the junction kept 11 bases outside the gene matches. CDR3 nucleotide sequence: TGTGCCAGCACCCCGGGAGACAGGGGAGTTTCACCCCTCCACTTT. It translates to CASTPGDRGVSPLHF.

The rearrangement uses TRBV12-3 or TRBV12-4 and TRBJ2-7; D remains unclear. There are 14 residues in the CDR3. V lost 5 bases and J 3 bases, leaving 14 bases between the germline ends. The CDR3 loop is CASSPYGPSYEQYF. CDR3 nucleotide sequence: TGTGCCAGCAGTCCATATGGCCCCAGCTACGAGCAGTACTTC.

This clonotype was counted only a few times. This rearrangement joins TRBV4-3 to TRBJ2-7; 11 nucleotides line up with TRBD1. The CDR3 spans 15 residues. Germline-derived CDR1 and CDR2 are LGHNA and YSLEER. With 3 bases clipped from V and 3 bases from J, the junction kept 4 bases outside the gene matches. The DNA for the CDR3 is TGCGCCAGCAGCCACGGACAGGGGGCTGACTACGAGCAGTACTTC. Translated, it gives CASSHGQGADYEQYF.

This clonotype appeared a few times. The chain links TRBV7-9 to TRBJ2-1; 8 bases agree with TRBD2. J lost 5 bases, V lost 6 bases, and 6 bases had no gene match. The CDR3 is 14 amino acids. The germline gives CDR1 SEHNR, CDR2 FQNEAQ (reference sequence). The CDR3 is CASRTGGLHNEQFF. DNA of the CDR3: TGTGCCAGCAGGACGGGGGGGCTGCACAATGAGCAGTTCTTC.

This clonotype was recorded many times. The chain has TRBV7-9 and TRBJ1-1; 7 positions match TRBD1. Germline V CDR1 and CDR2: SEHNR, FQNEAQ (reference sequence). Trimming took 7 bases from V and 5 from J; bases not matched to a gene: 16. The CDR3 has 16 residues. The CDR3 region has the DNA TGTGCCAGCACCCCCCCCAGGGGGGACACGGGGACTGAAGCTTTCTTT. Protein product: CASTPPRGDTGTEAFF.

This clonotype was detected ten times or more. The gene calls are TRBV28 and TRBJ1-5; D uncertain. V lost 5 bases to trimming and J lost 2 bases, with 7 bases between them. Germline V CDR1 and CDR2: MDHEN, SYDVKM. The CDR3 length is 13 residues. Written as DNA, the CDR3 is TGTGCCAGCAGTCCCGGGGGCAATCAGCCCCAGCATTTT. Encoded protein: CASSPGGNQPQHF.

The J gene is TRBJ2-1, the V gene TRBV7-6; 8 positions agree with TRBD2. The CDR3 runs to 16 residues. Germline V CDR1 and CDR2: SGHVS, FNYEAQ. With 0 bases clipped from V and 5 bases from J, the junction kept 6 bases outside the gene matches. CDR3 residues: CASSLAIGLANNEQFF. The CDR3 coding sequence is TGTGCCAGCAGCTTAGCGATCGGACTAGCCAACAATGAGCAGTTCTTC.